These T cell receptor beta chains were read from a single sample in a study of shared clonotypes between healthy human individuals. Only in-frame clones appear in the TCRdb table, and some are missing; sequencing was by immunoSEQ multiplex PCR. The data hold under 850,000 clones, with 55% to 75% observed a single time. The sample consisted of memory CD4+ T cells sorted from blood. These receptors were collected from a woman aged 30 to 39 in good health. The CDR3 runs from the conserved cysteine through the conserved F or W. D genes are given only for firm matches. Size is omitted from some rows. Given values are once, few, many or a class for expanded clones.

>-|TRBJ2-4|-|TRBV18
CASSDQDIQYF
TGTGCCAGCTCAGATCAGGACATTCAGTACTTC
>TRBD2|TRBJ2-5|-|TRBV6-5
CASIWGGETQYF
TGTGCCAGCATCTGGGGGGGAGAGACCCAGTACTTC
>TRBD2|TRBJ2-1|-|TRBV29-1
CSVGLAGVGNEQFF
TGCAGCGTTGGACTAGCGGGAGTGGGGAATGAGCAGTTCTTC
>-|TRBJ2-7|many|TRBV2
CAGGLLSYEQYF
TGTGCCGGGGGACTTCTCTCCTACGAGCAGTACTTC
>TRBD1|TRBJ1-1|few|TRBV6-1
CASRDREDWTEAFF
TGTGCCAGCAGGGACAGGGAGGATTGGACTGAAGCTTTCTTT
>-|TRBJ1-1|once|TRBV5-1
CASGTSNTEAFF
TGCGCCAGCGGGACAAGTAACACTGAAGCTTTCTTT
>TRBD1|TRBJ2-3|once|TRBV13
CASSRDGTGEADTQYF
TGTGCCAGCAGCAGGGATGGGACAGGGGAAGCAGATACGCAGTATTTT
>-|TRBJ2-2|-|TRBV10-1
CASALTNTGELFF
TGCGCCAGCGCACTTACGAACACCGGGGAGCTGTTTTTT
>-|TRBJ1-5|-|TRBV10-3
CAIRGTNQPQHF
TGTGCCATCAGGGGGACGAATCAGCCCCAGCATTTT
>-|TRBJ2-3|-|TRBV7-8
CASSLGSETDTQYF
TGTGCCAGCAGCTTAGGCTCGGAGACAGATACGCAGTATTTT
>-|TRBJ2-7|-|TRBV11-2
CASSSRQWTGSEQYF
TGTGCCAGCAGCTCCAGACAGTGGACCGGTAGCGAGCAGTACTTC
>TRBD2|TRBJ2-7|-|TRBV2
CASSEMMVGLAGYEQYF
TGTGCCAGCAGTGAGATGATGGTGGGACTAGCGGGTTACGAGCAGTACTTC
>-|TRBJ2-2|-|TRBV28
CASSLILSGAGELFF
TGTGCCAGCAGTTTAATACTGTCTGGGGCCGGGGAGCTGTTTTTT
>-|TRBJ2-7|once|TRBV7-9
CASSSRGGGFDEQYF
TGTGCCAGCAGCTCCCGAGGGGGGGGATTCGACGAGCAGTACTTC
>-|TRBJ2-1|few|TRBV6-1
CASRGYNEQFF
TGTGCCAGCAGAGGCTACAATGAGCAGTTCTTC
>-|TRBJ1-1|-|TRBV6-5
CASSYRGVTEAFF
TGTGCCAGCAGTTACCGGGGCGTTACTGAAGCTTTCTTT
>-|TRBJ2-3|once|TRBV2
CASKGLFSSTDTQYF
TGTGCCAGCAAAGGACTATTTTCTAGCACAGATACGCAGTATTTT
>-|TRBJ2-7|few|TRBV28
CASSYSASYEQYF
TGTGCCAGCAGTTACTCTGCTTCCTACGAGCAGTACTTC
>TRBD1|TRBJ1-1|few|TRBV4-2
CASSRRPTGVTEAFF
TGTGCCAGCAGCCGACGCCCCACAGGGGTCACTGAAGCTTTCTTT
>-|TRBJ2-1|-|TRBV6-5
CASSEPGGGEQFF
TGTGCCAGCAGTGAGCCAGGGGGAGGTGAGCAGTTCTTC
>TRBD1|TRBJ1-1|-|TRBV11-2
CASSPGTGGEVYTEAFF
TGTGCCAGCAGCCCTGGGACAGGGGGGGAGGTATACACTGAAGCTTTCTTT
>-|TRBJ2-7|-|TRBV7-8
CASSIDRNSYEQYF
TGTGCCAGCAGCATCGACAGAAACTCCTACGAGCAGTACTTC
>-|TRBJ2-5|-|TRBV2
CASRLGPTQETQYF
TGTGCCAGTAGACTAGGACCGACTCAAGAGACCCAGTACTTC
>-|TRBJ1-2|-|TRBV7-9
CASRAGRTSYGYTF
TGTGCCAGCAGGGCGGGACGGACCTCCTATGGCTACACCTTC
>TRBD1|TRBJ1-1|few|TRBV18
CASSPSSQGARGTEAFF
TGTGCCAGCTCACCAAGTTCGCAGGGGGCGAGAGGCACTGAAGCTTTCTTT
>-|TRBJ2-5|-|TRBV2
CASSPFLRQTQYF
TGTGCCAGCAGTCCTTTCTTGCGTCAGACCCAGTACTTC
>TRBD2|TRBJ2-3|-|TRBV30
CAWSTSGRANTDTQYF
TGTGCCTGGAGTACTAGCGGGAGGGCCAACACAGATACGCAGTATTTT